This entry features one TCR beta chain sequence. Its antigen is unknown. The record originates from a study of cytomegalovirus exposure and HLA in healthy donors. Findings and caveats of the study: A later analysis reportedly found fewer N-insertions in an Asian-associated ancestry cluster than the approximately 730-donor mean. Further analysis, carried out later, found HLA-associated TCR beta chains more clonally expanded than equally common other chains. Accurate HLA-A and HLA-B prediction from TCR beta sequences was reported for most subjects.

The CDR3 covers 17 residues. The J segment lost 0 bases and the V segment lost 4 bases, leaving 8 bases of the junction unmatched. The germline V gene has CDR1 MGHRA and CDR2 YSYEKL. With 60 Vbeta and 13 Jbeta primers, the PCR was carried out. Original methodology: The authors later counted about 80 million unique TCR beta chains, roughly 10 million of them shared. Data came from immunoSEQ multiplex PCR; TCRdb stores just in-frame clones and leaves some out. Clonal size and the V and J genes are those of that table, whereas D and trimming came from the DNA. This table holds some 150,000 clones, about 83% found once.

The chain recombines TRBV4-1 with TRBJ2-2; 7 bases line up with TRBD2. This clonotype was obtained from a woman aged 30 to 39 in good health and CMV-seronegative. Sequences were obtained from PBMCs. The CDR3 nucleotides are TGCGCCAGCAGCCCCTCTCCTCTAGCGGCGAACACCGGGGAGCTGTTTTTT. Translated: CASSPSPLAANTGELFF.